The 32 T cell receptor beta chains below all came from one sample that was sequenced in a study of blood T cell repertoires in COVID-19. TCRdb keeps only in-frame clones here, not all; method: immunoSEQ multiplex PCR. The repertoire holds approximately 120,000 clones, with 80% as singletons. What was sequenced was peripheral blood. Receptor source: a human donor in a cohort sampled during active or convalescent COVID-19.

The chain is built from TRBV19 and TRBJ1-5, with 9 bases aligning to TRBD1. The CDR3 runs 18 residues. Germline V lookup: CDR1 LNHDA, CDR2 SQIVND (reference sequence). The trim removed 6 bases at V and 0 bases at J, leaving 12 bases unmatched. The CDR3 region is CASSHRGTGLYSNQPQHF. The CDR3 bases are TGTGCCAGTAGCCACCGTGGGACAGGGCTCTATAGCAATCAGCCCCAGCATTTT.

The rearrangement joins TRBV7-8 to TRBJ2-3, with D perhaps matching TRBD1 (5 bases). The germline V and J ends were trimmed by 1 base and 5 bases, with 10 bases remaining between them. CDR1 SGHVS and CDR2 FQNEAQ come from the germline V gene. This CDR3 contains 14 residues. The CDR3 nucleotides read TGTGCCAGCAGCTTAGTTGACAGCGTAGATACGCAGTATTTT. This encodes CASSLVDSVDTQYF.

The rearrangement links TRBV7-3 to TRBJ2-6, with 13 nucleotides matching TRBD2. After removal of 5 bases from V and 1 base from J, the junction contained 11 bases not matched to a gene. CDR1 and CDR2 (germline): SGHTA, FQGTGA. This CDR3 is built from 20 residues. DNA of the CDR3: TGTGCCAGCAGCCAGTGGGGCGGGACTAGCGGGATGTCTGGGGCCAACGTCCTGACTTTC. Protein sequence: CASSQWGGTSGMSGANVLTF.

The V gene is TRBV28, the J gene TRBJ1-3, with D unclear. V gave up 8 bases and J gave up 1 base, with 9 bases separating them. This CDR3 has 13 residues. CDR1 is MDHEN and CDR2 is SYDVKM in the germline V gene. The CDR3 loop reads CASQTGSGNTIYF. CDR3 sequence (DNA): TGTGCCAGCCAGACGGGGTCTGGAAACACCATATATTTT.

The chain uses TRBV10-2 and TRBJ1-6, with 8 bases lining up with TRBD1. V lost 5 bases, J lost 10 bases, and 13 bases stayed unmatched. Germline values: CDR1 WSHSY, CDR2 SAAADI. This CDR3 region has 16 residues. CDR3 region: CASSPGQVGSSSPLHF. The CDR3 DNA sequence: TGCGCCAGCAGTCCGGGACAGGTGGGTAGCAGCTCACCCCTCCACTTT.

The chain is built from TRBV28 and TRBJ2-1; 9 bases match TRBD2. V lost 2 bases to trimming and J lost 7 bases; unmatched junction nucleotides: 9. Germline CDR1 is MDHEN and CDR2 is SYDVKM. The CDR3 is 16 amino acids. CDR3 sequence (DNA): TGTGCCAGCAGTTTAGTAGCGGGAGCTTCTAGGAATGAGCAGTTCTTC. Its protein is CASSLVAGASRNEQFF.

The chain has TRBV3-1 (or the pseudogene TRBV3-2) and TRBJ2-7, with 9 positions matching TRBD1. Germline lookup yields CDR1 LGHDT and CDR2 YNNKEL (reference sequence). CDR3 length: 15 amino acids. V shed 0 bases and J 4 bases; nucleotides not matched to a gene: 4. The CDR3 is CASSQDHRGPYEQYF. CDR3 sequence (DNA): TGTGCCAGCAGCCAAGATCACAGGGGGCCGTACGAGCAGTACTTC.

This rearrangement joins TRBV4-2 to TRBJ1-2; weak D call: TRBD1 (6 bases). Germline V gene data show CDR1 as LGHNA and CDR2 as YNFKEQ. This CDR3 region has 15 residues. The V end was cut by 4 bases, the J end by 3 bases, with 15 bases between. The CDR3 reads CASSPSRTADYGYTF. In DNA form, the CDR3 reads TGTGCCAGCAGCCCATCCCGGACAGCCGACTATGGCTACACCTTC.

The chain links TRBV13 to TRBJ2-3; D is possibly TRBD1 (6 bases). The CDR3 covers 17 residues. The V end lost 5 bases, the J end lost 0 bases, and 18 bases lay between the germline ends. In germline, CDR1 is PRHDT, CDR2 FYEKMQ (reference sequence). The CDR3 sequence: CASSARQVTSSTDTQYF. DNA of the CDR3: TGTGCCAGCAGCGCTCGACAGGTGACTTCTAGCACAGATACGCAGTATTTT.

V gene TRBV7-2 combines with J gene TRBJ2-7; 11 bases map to TRBD2. Germline CDR1 reads SGHTA; CDR2 reads FQGNSA. This CDR3 has 14 residues. V dropped 0 bases and J dropped 6; count of bases not matched to a gene: 1. CDR3 in DNA: TGTGCCAGCAGCTTAGCGCTAGCGGGAGGCGAGCAGTACTTC. Translated: CASSLALAGGEQYF.

There are many counts of this clone. Other DNA sequences in this specimen translate into the identical CDR3. The rearrangement joins TRBV29-1 to TRBJ2-4; maybe TRBD2 (6 bases). Trimming shortened V by 4 bases and J by 9 bases, and 22 bases separated the two germline ends. This CDR3 region has 15 residues. Germline lookup yields CDR1 SQVTM and CDR2 ANQGSEA. CDR3 nucleotides: TGCAGCGTTGGGGTGGGTGGGACTCCGCCTGGCATTCAGTACTTC. Its translation is CSVGVGGTPPGIQYF.

There are a few counts of this clone. V gene TRBV6-5 combines with J gene TRBJ2-5; no reliable D call. The germline CDR1 and CDR2 sequences are MNHEY and SVGAGI. Trimming removed 8 bases at V and 5 bases at J, with 9 bases between. The CDR3 is made up of 11 amino acids. For the CDR3, the DNA is TGTGCCAGCGGCTTAACGGAGACCCAGTACTTC. Amino acid sequence: CASGLTETQYF.

The V gene is TRBV5-1, the J gene TRBJ2-5; TRBD2 is a possible D gene (6 bases). V lost 3 bases and J 3 bases, leaving 15 bases between the germline ends. This CDR3 comprises 15 residues. Germline values: CDR1 SGHRS, CDR2 YFSETQ. The CDR3: CASSSRLGGEETQYF. Written as DNA, the CDR3 is TGCGCCAGCAGCTCCCGGCTGGGCGGGGAAGAGACCCAGTACTTC.

The chain recombines TRBV11-2 with TRBJ2-7, with 8 bases matching TRBD1. Germline lookup yields CDR1 SGHAT and CDR2 FQNNGV. CDR3 length: 14 amino acids. J gave up 4 bases and V 5 bases, and 7 bases lay outside the gene matches. This CDR3 reads CASSRGQGTYEQYF. CDR3 coding DNA: TGTGCCAGCAGCCGAGGACAGGGTACATACGAGCAGTACTTC.

This chain connects TRBV2 to TRBJ2-1, with 10 bases lining up with TRBD1. Per the germline V gene, CDR1 is SNHLY and CDR2 is FYNNEI. This CDR3 comprises 14 residues. V gave up 5 bases and J gave up 8 bases; unmatched junction bases: 6. The CDR3 here is CASSSGQGSYEQFF. The CDR3 bases are TGTGCCAGCAGTTCGGGACAGGGGAGTTATGAGCAGTTCTTC.

This chain connects TRBV6-5 to TRBJ1-3, with D unresolved. CDR3 length: 15 amino acids. The germline CDR1 and CDR2 sequences are MNHEY and SVGAGI. Trimming shortened V by 5 bases and J by 0 bases, and 11 bases separated the two germline ends. CDR3 amino acids: CASSRLLFSGNTIYF. As DNA, the CDR3 is TGTGCCAGCAGTCGTTTACTCTTCTCTGGAAACACCATATATTTT.

In its sample, this clone was seen a few times. One junction end does not reproduce the germline sequence, and a read error may be involved. The V call is TRBV29-1, the J call TRBJ2-5; D gene unclear. The germline V gene encodes CDR1 SQVTM and CDR2 ANQGSEA. CDR3 size: 12 residues. The CDR3 here is CSVGRHQETQYF. The DNA of the CDR3 is TGCAGCGTTGGGCGGCACCAGGAGACCCAGTACTTC.

The V and J genes are TRBV3-1 (or the pseudogene TRBV3-2) and TRBJ2-2; possible D gene TRBD2, 6 bases. The V end was cut by 2 bases, the J end by 3 bases, with 10 bases between. CDR1 is LGHDT and CDR2 is YNNKEL in the germline V gene (reference sequence). This CDR3 has 15 amino acids. The CDR3: CASSQWRGDTGELFF. In DNA, the CDR3 is TGTGCCAGCAGCCAATGGCGGGGCGACACCGGGGAGCTGTTTTTT.

This clone was counted only a few times. The chain has TRBV7-9 and TRBJ1-3; no clear D gene. Germline CDR1 SEHNR, CDR2 FQNEAQ (reference sequence). The CDR3 is 13 amino acids. Trimming took 7 bases from V and 2 from J, leaving 9 bases between them. The CDR3 bases are TGTGCCAGCATCTCCCGGGCTGGAAACACCATATATTTT. Amino acids: CASISRAGNTIYF.

The chain combines TRBV18 with TRBJ2-3; TRBD1 agrees at 9 bases. V lost 1 base to trimming and J lost 3 bases; unmatched junction nucleotides: 5. This CDR3 comprises 16 residues. CDR1 and CDR2 from the germline V gene are KGHSH and LQKENI. The CDR3 nucleotides are TGTGCCAGCTCACCACAGCTGACAGGGGGGACAGATACGCAGTATTTT. It is translated as CASSPQLTGGTDTQYF.

V and J are TRBV10-3 and TRBJ2-7; 13 nucleotides align to TRBD2. CDR1 is ENHRY and CDR2 is SYGVKD in the germline V gene. The CDR3 is 18 residues long. After removal of 6 bases from V and 4 bases from J, the junction contained 15 bases not matched to a gene. CDR3 loop: CAISLTSGGTQTGYEQYF. The DNA of the CDR3 is TGTGCCATCAGCCTGACTAGCGGGGGGACCCAAACGGGGTACGAGCAGTACTTC.

This chain links TRBV7-6 with TRBJ2-5, with D possibly TRBD2 on 6 matching bases. V was cut by 5 bases and J by 4 bases, with 11 bases left in between. Germline values: CDR1 SGHVS, CDR2 FNYEAQ. CDR3 size: 13 residues. This CDR3 is CASSRRVGETQYF. The CDR3 coding sequence is TGTGCCAGCAGCCGGAGGGTGGGAGAGACCCAGTACTTC.

The rearrangement links TRBV12-3 or TRBV12-4 to TRBJ2-2, with unresolved D. CDR3 size: 12 residues. The V end was cut by 4 bases, the J end by 5 bases, with 5 bases between. The CDR3 sequence: CASSSQTGELFF. CDR3 bases: TGTGCCAGCAGTTCTCAGACCGGGGAGCTGTTTTTT.

V and J are TRBV11-2 and TRBJ2-5; 10 nucleotides align to TRBD2. This CDR3 has 16 residues. J lost 0 bases, V lost 5 bases, and 6 bases had no gene match. The germline V gene has CDR1 SGHAT and CDR2 FQNNGV. CDR3 loop: CASSPRLAGDQETQYF. The CDR3 DNA is TGTGCCAGCAGCCCGAGGCTAGCGGGGGACCAAGAGACCCAGTACTTC.

This clone was counted between two and nine times. The chain links TRBV6-6 to TRBJ1-6; D perhaps matches TRBD1 (6 bases). Trimming left V 6 bases short and J 9 bases short, with 12 bases between. Germline assignment: CDR1 MNHNY and CDR2 SVGAGI (reference sequence). CDR3 length: 13 amino acids. This chain's CDR3 is CASRVGGFSPLHF. The CDR3 DNA reads TGTGCCAGCAGAGTAGGGGGATTTTCACCCCTCCACTTT.

This clone has just a few counts. The chain recombines TRBV7-9 with TRBJ2-7; 11 positions agree with TRBD2. V was clipped by 4 bases and J by 1 base; unmatched bases: 6. CDR3 length: 16 amino acids. From germline, CDR1 is SEHNR and CDR2 FQNEAQ (reference sequence). CDR3 protein: CASSSGRLAGSYEQYF. The DNA of the CDR3 is TGTGCCAGCAGCTCAGGAAGACTAGCGGGATCCTACGAGCAGTACTTC.

This sequence joins TRBV19 and TRBJ2-2, with 8 nucleotides matching TRBD2. This CDR3 is 18 amino acids long. CDR1 LNHDA and CDR2 SQIVND come from the germline V gene (reference sequence). The trim removed 10 bases at V and 0 bases at J, leaving 16 bases unmatched. The chain's CDR3 is CATLSGAAGATNTGELFF. In nucleotides, the CDR3 is TGTGCCACCTTGAGCGGAGCAGCGGGAGCGACGAACACCGGGGAGCTGTTTTTT.

The V and J genes are TRBV28 and TRBJ1-5; D is uncertain. V lost 4 bases and J 7 bases, leaving 8 bases between the germline ends. This CDR3 has 12 residues. Germline loops: CDR1 MDHEN, CDR2 SYDVKM. In DNA form, the CDR3 reads TGTGCCAGCAGTTCCACATCCCAGCCCCAGCATTTT. Protein: CASSSTSQPQHF.

This clone has a handful of counts. V is TRBV30 and J is TRBJ2-1; 12 bases map to TRBD2. The ends lost 0 bases at V and 8 bases at J; junction bases unmatched: 8. The CDR3 contains 16 residues. Germline V gives CDR1 GTSNPN, CDR2 SVGIG (reference sequence). CDR3 bases: TGTGCCTGGAGTGTACCCCGGACTAGCGGGAAGGATGAGCAGTTCTTC. It translates to CAWSVPRTSGKDEQFF.

This chain links TRBV5-1 with TRBJ1-2, with 8 bases aligning to TRBD1. Germline V gene data show CDR1 as SGHRS and CDR2 as YFSETQ. V shed 6 bases and J 2 bases; nucleotides not matched to a gene: 6. CDR3 length equals 14 residues. The CDR3 sequence: CASNLGQANYGYTF. The CDR3 region has the DNA TGCGCCAGCAACCTGGGACAGGCGAACTATGGCTACACCTTC.

V is TRBV14 and J is TRBJ1-2; the D gene is possibly TRBD1 (6 bases). There are 13 residues in the CDR3. V was clipped by 4 bases and J by 5 bases, with 11 bases between them. Germline assignment: CDR1 SGHDN and CDR2 FVKESK. The DNA of the CDR3 is TGTGCCAGCAGCCTGGGACAAAGATATGGCTACACCTTC. Its translation is CASSLGQRYGYTF.

V usage is TRBV4-2 and J usage is TRBJ1-2, with 10 bases matching TRBD1. The CDR3 is 17 residues long. Trimming took 0 bases from V and 5 from J; bases not matched to a gene: 9. Germline V gene sequence: CDR1 LGHNA, CDR2 YNFKEQ. The CDR3 here is CASSQDETGGARYGYTF. Written as DNA, the CDR3 is TGTGCCAGCAGCCAAGATGAGACAGGGGGCGCGAGGTATGGCTACACCTTC.